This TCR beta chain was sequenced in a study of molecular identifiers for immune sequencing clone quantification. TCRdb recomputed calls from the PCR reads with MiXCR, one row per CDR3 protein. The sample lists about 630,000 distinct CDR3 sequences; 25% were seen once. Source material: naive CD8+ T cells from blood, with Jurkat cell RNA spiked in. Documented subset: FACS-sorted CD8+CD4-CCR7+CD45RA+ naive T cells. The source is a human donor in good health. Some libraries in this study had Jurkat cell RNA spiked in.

The CDR3 DNA sequence: TGCGCCAGCAGCCAGGACAGGGGGCGAGGAGAAAAACTGTTTTTT. Encoded protein: CASSQDRGRGEKLFF. The V call is TRBV4-3, the J call TRBJ1-4; 11 nucleotides match TRBD1. Unmatched junction bases numbered 5, after V lost 3 bases and J lost 8 bases. Germline loops: CDR1 LGHNA, CDR2 YSLEER. The CDR3 sequence is 15 residues long.